This T cell receptor beta chain was identified in a study of glioma-infiltrating T cells after dendritic cell vaccination. Study-level information: Samples are from glioblastoma patients in Phase I and II dendritic cell vaccine trials. Between about 2002 and 2012, patients got autologous tumor lysate-pulsed dendritic cell vaccines.

Germline V CDR1 and CDR2: SGHVS, FNYEAQ. The V end lost 5 bases, the J end lost 2 bases, and 13 bases lay between the germline ends. The CDR3 contains 15 residues. The PCR used 60 V beta and 13 J beta primers. Only in-frame clones appear in the TCRdb table, and some are missing; sequencing was by immunoSEQ multiplex PCR. Of tens of thousands of clones listed, 85% are singletons. As for time point: after dendritic cell vaccination, including at tumor progression/relapse. The chain combines TRBV7-6 with TRBJ1-5, with D perhaps matching TRBD1 (5 bases). The sequencing here drew on blood, taken after dendritic cell vaccination. This TCR derives from a human donor with glioblastoma. The CDR3 protein is CASSPRDSGNQPQHF. CDR3 DNA sequence: TGTGCCAGCAGCCCCCGGGACTCTGGCAATCAGCCCCAGCATTTT.